The rows below give T cell receptor beta chains drawn from one sample of a study of human T cells and chemical hapten exposure. TCRdb independently ran MiXCR on the RACE reads; one entry per CDR3 protein. This table has approximately 80,000 distinct CDR3 sequences, about 10% appearing once. Here the sequenced sample was whole blood, taken in connection with sensitization to the hapten diphenylcyclopropenone (DPC). These receptors were obtained from a woman aged 50 to 60 with alopecia areata. Some clones in this sample may be carry-over from other donors' samples. CDR3s include the opening cysteine and the closing phenylalanine or tryptophan. A D gene is named only where the DNA matches it firmly. Not all rows give a size; the values are once, few, many and, for expanded clones, a class.

>TRBJ2-6|.|TRBV7-2|many
TGTGCCAGCAGCTCCTTGTATTTCGGCCCTGGGGCCAACGTCCTGACTTTC
CASSSLYFGPGANVLTF
>TRBJ2-7|TRBD1|TRBV11-2|many
TGTGCCAGCAGCTTAGTAGGGGGCCCCTACGAGCAGTACTTC
CASSLVGGPYEQYF
>TRBJ1-5|.|TRBV6-6|many
TGTGCCAGCAGCTGGGATAGCAATCAGCCCCAGCATTTT
CASSWDSNQPQHF
>TRBJ2-7|.|TRBV11-1|.
TGTGCCAGCAGCCGAGGGACTTCAGGGGCCTACGAGCAGTACTTC
CASSRGTSGAYEQYF
>TRBJ2-3|TRBD2|TRBV29-1|many
TGCAGCGTTGGGAAAGGGACTAGCTCTACGCAGTATTTT
CSVGKGTSSTQYF
>TRBJ1-6|.|TRBV7-2|many
TGTGCCAGCAGCTTAGCAGCGGGCCGGGGGTCACCCCTCCACTTT
CASSLAAGRGSPLHF
>TRBJ1-5|.|TRBV20-1|few
TGCAGTGCTGGGAACCAGATCAATCAGCCCCAGCATTTT
CSAGNQINQPQHF
>TRBJ2-7|.|TRBV18|few
TGTGCCAGCTCACCATCGGGCCCCCCCTACGAGCAGTACTTC
CASSPSGPPYEQYF
>TRBJ1-4|.|TRBV29-1|.
TGCAGCGGACAGGCGGGTAATGAAAAACTGTTTTTT
CSGQAGNEKLFF
>TRBJ2-7|TRBD1|TRBV6-6|few
TGTGCCAGCACCGGACAGGGAACAAACTACGAGCAGTACTTC
CASTGQGTNYEQYF
>TRBJ2-1|.|TRBV6-2/TRBV6-3|few
TGTGCCAGCAGTTTCCTAGCGAAGACAGGTGAGCAGTTCTTC
CASSFLAKTGEQFF
>TRBJ2-7|.|TRBV18|many
TGTGCCAGCTCATCGAGCGGCCACAGCTCCTACGAGCAGTACTTC
CASSSSGHSSYEQYF
>TRBJ2-7|.|TRBV20-1|.
TGCAGTGCTCGTAGCTCCTACGAGCAGTACTTC
CSARSSYEQYF
>TRBJ1-2|TRBD1|TRBV12-3/TRBV12-4|.
TGTGCCAGCAGTTTTCACAGGGGGCGTGCCTATGGCTACACCTTC
CASSFHRGRAYGYTF
>TRBJ2-1|TRBD2|TRBV4-3|.
TGCGCCAGCAGCCACCCAAGCGGGAGAGGGGACAATGAGCAGTTCTTC
CASSHPSGRGDNEQFF
>TRBJ2-1|.|TRBV7-9|.
TGTGCCAGCAGCTTTTCAGGCCCCGACAATGAGCAGTTCTTC
CASSFSGPDNEQFF
>TRBJ2-3|TRBD1|TRBV2|.
TGTGCCAGCAGTTCTTATACGTCCGGGACAGGGTTCCCAGATACGCAGTATTTT
CASSSYTSGTGFPDTQYF
>TRBJ2-7|.|TRBV27|.
TGTGCCAGCAGTTCGAGCAGGGTACCCTACGAGCAGTACTTC
CASSSSRVPYEQYF
>TRBJ1-5|TRBD1|TRBV19|many
TGTGCCAGTAGTATTCGGACAGGGGGCGCGAGCAATCAGCCCCAGCATTTT
CASSIRTGGASNQPQHF
>TRBJ2-7|.|TRBV15|.
TGTGCCACCAGCAGAGATAAAGCAGGCGGGCAGTACTTC
CATSRDKAGGQYF
>TRBJ2-7|TRBD2|TRBV29-1|many
TGCAGCGTTTCTAGCGGATCCTACGAGCAGTACTTC
CSVSSGSYEQYF
>TRBJ1-2|TRBD1|TRBV12-3/TRBV12-4|many
TGTGCCAGCAGTCCTTCTAACAGGGACAGGGAGAGATATGGCTACACCTTC
CASSPSNRDRERYGYTF
>TRBJ2-7|.|TRBV27|many
TGTGCCAGCAGTTTAATAGCAGGGGCCGCCTACGAGCAGTACTTC
CASSLIAGAAYEQYF
>TRBJ2-7|.|TRBV7-2|many
TGTGCCAGCAGCCCTCGACAGGTGCTCTCCTACGAGCAGTACTTC
CASSPRQVLSYEQYF
>TRBJ2-5|TRBD2|TRBV28|.
TGTGCCAGCAGCGAGGCGGGAGAAGAGACCCAGTACTTC
CASSEAGEETQYF